The 23 T cell receptor beta chains reported below all come from one sample, sequenced in a study of blood T cell repertoires in COVID-19. The protocol was immunoSEQ multiplex PCR, while the TCRdb copy is restricted to in-frame clones and leaves out a portion. The profile covers fewer than 400,000 clones, with approximately 91% appearing a single time and around 3.9% taken by the ten largest. Sequenced: PBMCs or T cells enriched from blood (not recorded which). These receptors came from a woman aged 25 to 45 who had been exposed to COVID-19.

The chain is built from TRBV7-2 and TRBJ1-2; 8 bases are a match to TRBD1. The CDR3 contains 14 residues. Germline V gene data show CDR1 as SGHTA and CDR2 as FQGNSA. Trimming took 1 base from V and 6 from J; bases not matched to a gene: 4. In nucleotides, the CDR3 is TGTGCCAGCAGCTTAGATCGGACAGGGAATGGCTACACCTTC. Its translation: CASSLDRTGNGYTF.

The V and J genes are TRBV4-2 and TRBJ2-2, with 10 nucleotides matching TRBD2. The V gene end was trimmed by 8 bases and the J gene end by 3 bases; junction bases not matched to a gene: 9. CDR1 LGHNA and CDR2 YNFKEQ come from the germline V gene. The CDR3 extends over 16 amino acids. The CDR3 nucleotides are TGTGCCAGCGGGCCGAGTAGCGGGGGGTACACCGGGGAGCTGTTTTTT. Translating it yields CASGPSSGGYTGELFF.

A single count supports this clone. The V gene is TRBV4-2, the J gene TRBJ2-7, with TRBD2 as a possible D gene (5 bases). V was shortened by 0 bases and J by 1 base, with 7 bases between the two germline ends. The CDR3 has 14 residues. The germline gives CDR1 LGHNA, CDR2 YNFKEQ. CDR3 bases: TGTGCCAGCAGCCAAGATACGGGGTCCTACGAGCAGTACTTC. Translating it yields CASSQDTGSYEQYF.

This sequence joins TRBV11-3 and TRBJ2-3; D perhaps matches TRBD2 (9 bases). The CDR3 has 20 amino acids. From germline, CDR1 is SGHNT and CDR2 YENEEA. Trimming cost V 0 bases and J 5 bases, with 27 bases left between them. The CDR3 reads CASSLDWDRRRGGLVDTQYF. CDR3 coding DNA: TGTGCCAGCAGCTTAGACTGGGACAGGAGGCGGGGGGGCCTGGTAGATACGCAGTATTTT.

The chain carries TRBV14 and TRBJ1-1; possibly TRBD1 for D (5 bases). This CDR3 region has 18 residues. Germline CDR1 and CDR2: SGHDN and FVKESK. Trimming removed 0 bases at V and 6 bases at J, with 23 bases between. In nucleotides, the CDR3 is TGTGCCAGCAGCCAAGAAAGGGCCGTCGGACGGGGGGTAGCTGAAGCTTTCTTT. This translates into CASSQERAVGRGVAEAFF.

V and J are TRBV6-5 and TRBJ2-7; tentatively, D is TRBD2 (6 bases). Germline lookup yields CDR1 MNHEY and CDR2 SVGAGI. Deletions cut 6 bases from V and 2 bases from J, with 14 bases between. The CDR3 is 14 residues long. The CDR3 DNA reads TGTGCCAGCAGCGCCGGGAGTTTCCCCTACGAGCAGTACTTC. Its translation: CASSAGSFPYEQYF.

V gene TRBV25-1 combines with J gene TRBJ1-5; D unclear. The length of the CDR3 is 15 residues. Germline lookup yields CDR1 MGHDK and CDR2 SYGVNS. Trimming removed 4 bases from V and 1 base from J, with 11 bases in between. The DNA of the CDR3 is TGTGCCAGCAGTGCCCACGCGGGAAGCAATCAGCCCCAGCATTTT. Protein: CASSAHAGSNQPQHF.

This chain connects TRBV24-1 to TRBJ1-1, with 7 bases lining up with TRBD1. Trimming took 3 bases from V and 5 from J; bases not matched to a gene: 5. Germline V CDR1 and CDR2: KGHDR, SFDVKD. There are 14 residues in the CDR3. Written as DNA, the CDR3 is TGTGCCACCAGTGATCGACAGGGAGGAACTGAAGCTTTCTTT. Translating it yields CATSDRQGGTEAFF.

This chain links TRBV5-1 with TRBJ2-3; 7 bases match TRBD2. Germline CDR1 and CDR2: SGHRS and YFSETQ. The CDR3 spans 17 residues. The V gene end was trimmed by 0 bases and the J gene end by 2 bases; junction bases not matched to a gene: 9. The CDR3 DNA reads as TGCGCCAGCAGCTTGGGAATAGGCGGGGGTGCCACAGATACGCAGTATTTT. Encoded protein: CASSLGIGGGATDTQYF.

V usage is TRBV9 and J usage is TRBJ2-3; a weak D match, TRBD1 (6 bases). Per the germline V gene, CDR1 is SGDLS and CDR2 is YYNGEE. Trimming pared 0 bases from V and 0 bases from J, leaving 8 bases between. The CDR3 is 15 amino acids. The CDR3 loop reads CASSVDRGSTDTQYF. In DNA, the CDR3 is TGTGCCAGCAGCGTAGATAGGGGGAGCACAGATACGCAGTATTTT.

This chain connects TRBV7-9 to TRBJ2-7; D not certain. This CDR3 has 14 residues. The ends were cut back, 4 bases at V and 7 bases at J, with 17 bases in the middle. The germline gives CDR1 SEHNR, CDR2 FQNEAQ (reference sequence). Written as DNA, the CDR3 is TGTGCCAGCAGCTCAACGGCGCAGGCGTGGGAGCAGTACTTC. Translated: CASSSTAQAWEQYF.

The V and J genes are TRBV5-4 and TRBJ1-3; TRBD1 is a possible D gene (6 bases). Trimming left V 3 bases short and J 9 bases short, with 22 bases between. Germline V gene lookup returns CDR1 SGHNT and CDR2 YYREEE (reference sequence). The CDR3 is 16 residues long. The CDR3 nucleotides are TGTGCCAGCAGCTCGACGTCCTGGTATGCGGGGGCCACCATATATTTT. Translation: CASSSTSWYAGATIYF. Complete variable domain (other parts from reference TRBV5-4 and TRBJ1-3): ETGVTQSPTHLIKTRGQQVTLRCSSQSGHNTVSWYQQALGQGPQFIFQYYREEENGRGNFPPRFSGLQFPNYSSELNVNALELDDSALYLCASSSTSWYAGATIYFGEGSWLTVV.

The J gene is TRBJ1-5, the V gene TRBV5-1, with unresolved D. V gave up 0 bases and J gave up 1 base, with 8 bases separating them. Germline V gene lookup returns CDR1 SGHRS and CDR2 YFSETQ. The CDR3 spans 15 residues. CDR3 DNA sequence: TGCGCCAGCAGCTTGGACGGGAAAAGCAATCAGCCCCAGCATTTT. Translated: CASSLDGKSNQPQHF.

The chain is built from TRBV7-2 and TRBJ1-1; TRBD1 matches 7 bases. Germline CDR1 and CDR2: SGHTA and FQGNSA. This CDR3 is 16 amino acids long. V was pared by 5 bases and J by 0 bases, with 9 bases of the junction left unmatched. As DNA, the CDR3 is TGTGCCAGCAGCATTAGAACCGGGACAGTGAACACTGAAGCTTTCTTT. Residues: CASSIRTGTVNTEAFF.

This rearrangement joins TRBV7-9 to TRBJ1-2; D is undetermined. Germline V lookup: CDR1 SEHNR, CDR2 FQNEAQ (reference sequence). V lost 4 bases and J lost 4, with 13 bases in between. This CDR3 is 14 amino acids long. CDR3 nucleotides: TGTGCCAGCAGCTCACAAACACAGTCCTATGGCTACACCTTC. This gives the protein CASSSQTQSYGYTF.

This clone showed up just once. This chain links TRBV7-9 with TRBJ1-5, with D possibly TRBD1 on 5 matching bases. V dropped 3 bases and J dropped 1 base, with 10 bases sitting between them. Germline loops: CDR1 SEHNR, CDR2 FQNEAQ (reference sequence). This CDR3 is 15 amino acids long. CDR3 in amino acids: CASSLQGTSNQPQHF. The DNA of the CDR3 is TGTGCCAGCAGCTTGCAGGGAACGAGCAATCAGCCCCAGCATTTT. Complete variable domain (other parts from reference TRBV7-9 and TRBJ1-5): DTGVSQNPRHKITKRGQNVTFRCDPISEHNRLYWYRQTLGQGPEFLTYFQNEAQLEKSRLLSDRFSAERPKGSFSTLEIQRTEQGDSAMYLCASSLQGTSNQPQHFGDGTRLSIL.

This rearrangement joins TRBV2 to TRBJ1-2; 8 bases align to TRBD1. V lost 10 bases, J lost 8 bases, and 9 bases stayed unmatched. This CDR3 is built from 12 residues. Germline CDR1 reads SNHLY; CDR2 reads FYNNEI. The CDR3 DNA reads as TGTGCCATCCGCAGGGGGCTAAGAGGCTACACCTTC. The encoded protein is CAIRRGLRGYTF.

The CDR3: CASSLVGGQEFNEQFF. The CDR3 bases are TGTGCCAGCAGCTTGGTCGGGGGACAGGAGTTCAATGAGCAGTTCTTC. The chain combines TRBV5-6 with TRBJ2-1; TRBD1 matches at 8 bases. Germline assignment: CDR1 SGHDT and CDR2 YYEEEE. The J segment lost 6 bases and the V segment lost 0 bases, leaving 8 bases of the junction unmatched. The CDR3 covers 16 residues.

The chain is built from TRBV7-2 and TRBJ2-3, with TRBD2 matching 9 bases. Trimming at V came to 2 bases and at J to 2 bases, leaving 11 bases not matched to a gene. This CDR3 comprises 18 residues. Looked up from germline, CDR1 is SGHTA and CDR2 is FQGNSA. The CDR3 spells CASSLSASGAFYTDTQYF. The CDR3 DNA follows: TGTGCCAGCAGCTTATCTGCTAGCGGGGCCTTCTACACAGATACGCAGTATTTT. Variable domain in full (rest from reference TRBV7-2 and TRBJ2-3): GAGVSQSPSNKVTEKGKDVELRCDPISGHTALYWYRQSLGQGLEFLIYFQGNSAPDKSGLPSDRFSAERTGGSVSTLTIQRTQQEDSAVYLCASSLSASGAFYTDTQYFGPGTRLTVL.

The V gene is TRBV18, the J gene TRBJ2-7, with TRBD1 identical over 7 bases. This CDR3 is 14 amino acids long. The germline CDR1 and CDR2 sequences are KGHSH and LQKENI. V lost 2 bases to trimming and J lost 2 bases; unmatched junction nucleotides: 3. CDR3 sequence: CASSPRTGTYEQYF. The CDR3 coding sequence is TGTGCCAGCTCACCAAGGACAGGAACCTACGAGCAGTACTTC.

The rearrangement links TRBV4-1 to TRBJ2-3; 7 bases fit TRBD1. Losses at the gene ends were 3 bases for V and 2 bases for J; bases not matched to a gene: 8. The CDR3 has 16 residues. Germline loops: CDR1 MGHRA, CDR2 YSYEKL. The CDR3 region has the DNA TGCGCCAGCAGCCAGGCGGACAGGTCATTCACAGATACGCAGTATTTT. This translates into CASSQADRSFTDTQYF.

V and J are TRBV5-1 and TRBJ1-5; TRBD1 is a possible D gene (6 bases). Trimming left V 5 bases short and J 2 bases short, with 11 bases between. The CDR3 extends over 14 amino acids. Germline V CDR1 and CDR2: SGHRS, YFSETQ. This CDR3 reads CASRAGEGNQPQHF. CDR3 DNA: TGCGCCAGCAGGGCAGGGGAAGGCAATCAGCCCCAGCATTTT.

This chain connects TRBV5-1 to TRBJ2-3; D gene ambiguous. The CDR3 has 15 residues. CDR1 and CDR2 (germline): SGHRS, YFSETQ. Trimming cost V 1 base and J 2 bases, with 11 bases left between them. The CDR3 protein is CASSLYSQVTDTQYF. The DNA of the CDR3 is TGCGCCAGCAGCTTGTATTCGCAGGTCACAGATACGCAGTATTTT.